This T cell receptor beta chain was identified during a study of CD8 T cells in ankylosing spondylitis. From the 5' RACE reads, TCRdb called clonotypes with MiXCR, one entry per CDR3 protein. The profile shows about 840,000 distinct CDR3 sequences, approximately 12% of them singletons. In the case of this clonotype: Antigen unknown.

Findings and caveats of the study: Several highly homologous variants formed a TCR beta motif that appeared characteristic of ankylosing spondylitis blood. Researchers report that disease-linked clones proved CD8+ and relatively rare in peripheral blood.

CDR3 length: 16 residues. V lost 3 bases, J lost 3 bases, and 15 bases lay in between. Germline V gene sequence: CDR1 MNHNS, CDR2 SASEGT. This TCR was recovered from a male donor with ankylosing spondylitis. The chain combines TRBV6-1 with TRBJ2-1; tentatively, D is TRBD2 (6 bases). The sequencing sample was made of blood, either unsorted or a sorted T cell fraction (not recorded which). The CDR3 loop is CASSDSGLGDYNEQFF. The CDR3 DNA reads TGTGCCAGCAGTGATAGCGGTCTGGGCGACTACAATGAGCAGTTCTTC.